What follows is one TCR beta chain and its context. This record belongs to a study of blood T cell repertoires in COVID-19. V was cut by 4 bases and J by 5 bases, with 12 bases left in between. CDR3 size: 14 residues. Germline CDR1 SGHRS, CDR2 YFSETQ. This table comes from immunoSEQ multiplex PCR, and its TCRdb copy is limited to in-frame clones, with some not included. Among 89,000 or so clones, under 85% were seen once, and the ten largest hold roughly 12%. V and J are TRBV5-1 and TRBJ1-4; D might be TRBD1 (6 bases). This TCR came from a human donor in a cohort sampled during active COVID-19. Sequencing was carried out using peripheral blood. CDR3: CASSPDRTNEKLFF. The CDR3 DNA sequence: TGCGCCAGCAGCCCGGACAGAACGAATGAAAAACTGTTTTTT.